Listed below are T cell receptor beta chains from one sample, sequenced in a study of shared clonotypes between healthy human individuals. Here immunoSEQ multiplex PCR was the method, and the copy in TCRdb shows in-frame clones only, minus some. The sample lists approximately 740,000 clones, 85% to 95% occurring once. The sample comprised naive CD8+ T cells sorted from blood. The source of these receptors is a man aged 25 to 40 in good health. The CDR3 runs from the conserved cysteine through the conserved F or W. A D gene is named only where the DNA matches it firmly.

d_gene	v_gene	j_gene	CDR3aa
NA	TRBV11-2	TRBJ2-1	CASSLDMLGEQFF
NA	TRBV7-9	TRBJ2-1	CASSSTGGDNEQFF
TRBD2	TRBV5-6	TRBJ2-1	CASSLGSGSSYNEQFF
NA	TRBV11-2	TRBJ2-7	CASNHGGAGSLFGEQYF
NA	TRBV19	TRBJ2-1	CASSSAYNEQFF
TRBD1	TRBV6-1	TRBJ1-1	CASSWDRGNTEAFF
NA	TRBV19	TRBJ2-1	CASSIKAVYNEQFF
NA	TRBV29-1	TRBJ2-1	CSVGTGKNIWGNEQFF
TRBD1	TRBV13	TRBJ2-4	CASSARTGEAKNIQYF
NA	TRBV6-9	TRBJ2-5	CASIEETQYF
NA	TRBV27	TRBJ2-7	CASSLRGAYEQYF
NA	TRBV11-3	TRBJ2-1	CASSPQGRDEQFF
NA	TRBV6-5	TRBJ1-4	CASSFQGTNEKLFF
NA	TRBV7-2	TRBJ1-1	CASSPKTGVNTEAFF
NA	TRBV7-9	TRBJ2-1	CASSLEDQNNEQFF
NA	TRBV27	TRBJ2-7	CASSLTQKHEQYF
NA	TRBV14	TRBJ1-2	CASRKYDRYSGYTF
NA	TRBV27	TRBJ2-6	CASSTTPVNVLTF
NA	TRBV30	TRBJ2-3	CAWSTSSLVRVPTQRYTQYF
NA	TRBV2	TRBJ2-1	CASSGEVVGGRNEQFF
TRBD2	TRBV5-1	TRBJ2-1	CASSLGLAGAWDNEQFF
NA	TRBV6-6	TRBJ1-1	CASSYPLILENTEAFF
NA	TRBV23-1	TRBJ2-1	CASTPGVSNEQFF
NA	TRBV5-5	TRBJ2-7	CASRNSAGRFYEQYF
NA	TRBV11-2	TRBJ2-3	CASSLGTDTQYF
TRBD2	TRBV6-4	TRBJ2-3	CASSGSSGDGTDTQYF
TRBD2	TRBV10-2	TRBJ2-2	CASRGAGEGVGELFF
NA	TRBV14	TRBJ2-1	CASSHLANYNEQFF
TRBD1	TRBV19	TRBJ2-7	CASSITGGSYEQYF
TRBD1	TRBV7-6	TRBJ1-1	CASSVGQGNTEAFF
TRBD1	TRBV9	TRBJ1-1	CASSEGTANTEAFF
NA	TRBV6-6	TRBJ2-3	CASSPTSLTDTQYF
TRBD2	TRBV4-3	TRBJ2-1	CASSQDRLAGGPDNEQFF
NA	TRBV27	TRBJ1-5	CASSFAGNSNQPQHF
NA	TRBV30	TRBJ2-7	CAWSPQTGYEQYF
NA	TRBV11-1	TRBJ2-7	CASSLGTPHYEQYF
NA	TRBV4-1	TRBJ2-7	CASSQGWGIAYEQYF
TRBD2	TRBV27	TRBJ2-1	CASSDLTGLGEDEQFF
TRBD1	TRBV7-8	TRBJ2-7	CASSFGTGTYEQYF
NA	TRBV6-5	TRBJ1-4	CASSYSASAEKLFF
NA	TRBV7-9	TRBJ2-1	CASSLSVNEQFF
NA	TRBV27	TRBJ2-3	CASSLFVGSTDTQYF
NA	TRBV5-1	TRBJ1-4	CASSLGQIATNEKLFF
TRBD1	TRBV14	TRBJ2-5	CASSPPDRGSQETQYF
NA	TRBV28	TRBJ2-7	CASGWAGIAYEQYF
TRBD1	TRBV28	TRBJ1-5	CASSPLNGQGIGNQPQHF